This entry describes one T cell receptor beta chain. No antigen is known for it. The data originate from a study of CD8 T cells in ankylosing spondylitis. TCRdb independently ran MiXCR on the 5' RACE reads; one entry per CDR3 protein. Of over 700,000 distinct CDR3 sequences in the sample, around 19% were seen once. Germline V gene sequence: CDR1 DFQATT, CDR2 SNEGSKA (reference sequence). The ends were cut back, 6 bases at V and 0 bases at J, with 15 bases in the middle. The CDR3 contains 14 residues. Study findings and constraints: There was a TCR beta motif, made of several highly homologous variants, that appeared characteristic of ankylosing spondylitis blood.

V and J are TRBV20-1 and TRBJ2-7; tentative D call: TRBD1 (7 bases). This clonotype originated in a male donor with ankylosing spondylitis. The sequenced material came from blood, either unsorted or a sorted T cell fraction (not recorded which). The CDR3, as DNA: TGCAGTGCCGCGGGACAGCAAAACTCCTACGAGCAGTACTTC. Its translation: CSAAGQQNSYEQYF.